This TCR beta chain was documented in a study of T cell changes during pregnancy in multiple sclerosis. Some clones are missing from TCRdb's copy, which holds only in-frame ones; the method was immunoSEQ multiplex PCR. This table holds 70,000 to 75,000 clones, approximately 90% found once. The CDR3 is made up of 16 amino acids. V shed 3 bases and J shed 5 bases, with 22 bases lying between them. Germline-derived CDR1 and CDR2 are GTSNPN and SVGIG (reference sequence). The TCR sequence derives from a female donor with multiple sclerosis, enrolled in a pregnancy study. The starting material was peripheral blood, obtained before pregnancy. The V call is TRBV30, the J call TRBJ1-1; TRBD1 is a possible D gene (5 bases). CDR3 nucleotide sequence: TGTGCCTGGAGCCCTCCCCGTTGGACAATGGGGACTGAAGCTTTCTTT. Its translation is CAWSPPRWTMGTEAFF.